The T cell receptor (beta chain) under discussion was sequenced for a study of T cells in tuberculosis. About the study: CD1B tetramers identified T cells specific for mycobacterial lipid GMM.

Germline V gene sequence: CDR1 SGHTA, CDR2 FQGNSA. CDR3 length: 17 residues. V was clipped by 4 bases and J by 0 bases; unmatched bases: 9. General observations from the study: Smaller alpha distances in active tuberculosis partly reflected shorter CDR3-alpha lengths. GMM-specific TCRs were nearer to active tuberculosis alpha repertoires, suggesting expansion. Classification accuracy was over 85% (AUROC 0.90) with the GMM-specific repertoire.

Measured with immunoSEQ multiplex PCR; TCRdb has only the in-frame clones, and not every one. The sample lists tens of thousands of clones, more than 90% occurring once. This clone was recorded a few times. Its antigen is unidentified. The sequenced material came from PBMCs. The chain has TRBV7-2 and TRBJ2-7, with 10 bases fitting TRBD1. The source is a donor between 10 and 35 years old with latent tuberculosis or without tuberculosis infection. The CDR3 protein is CASSSRPGQGGSYEQYF. CDR3 DNA sequence: TGTGCCAGCAGCTCCCGCCCCGGACAGGGGGGCTCCTACGAGCAGTACTTC. The whole variable domain, filled in from reference TRBV7-2 and TRBJ2-7, reads GAGVSQSPSNKVTEKGKDVELRCDPISGHTALYWYRQSLGQGLEFLIYFQGNSAPDKSGLPSDRFSAERTGGSVSTLTIQRTQQEDSAVYLCASSSRPGQGGSYEQYFGPGTRLTVT.